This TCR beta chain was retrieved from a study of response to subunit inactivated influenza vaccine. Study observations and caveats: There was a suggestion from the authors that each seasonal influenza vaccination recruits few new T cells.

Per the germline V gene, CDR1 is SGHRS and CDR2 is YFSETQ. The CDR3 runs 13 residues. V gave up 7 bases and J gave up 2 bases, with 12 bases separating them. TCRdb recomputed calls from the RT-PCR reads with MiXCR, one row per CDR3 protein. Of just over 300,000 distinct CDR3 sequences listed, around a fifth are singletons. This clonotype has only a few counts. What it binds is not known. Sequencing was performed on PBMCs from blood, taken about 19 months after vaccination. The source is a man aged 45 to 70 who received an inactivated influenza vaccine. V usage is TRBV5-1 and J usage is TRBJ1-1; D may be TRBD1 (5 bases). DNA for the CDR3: TGCGCCAGCGCCGGGGCCTCTAACACTGAAGCTTTCTTT. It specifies CASAGASNTEAFF.